The clone carrying this TCR beta chain was observed at least ten times. Antigen specificity is unknown. These data are taken from a study of breast tumors, draining lymph nodes, adjacent tissues. Study-wide points: The lymph node origin of tumor T cells was framed as consistent with a hypothesis, not demonstrated. Data fit most tumor T cells coming from lymph node, expanding in tumor. Compared with lymph nodes, tumors were less diverse; compared with nontumor tissue, more.

From the multiplex PCR reads, TCRdb called clonotypes with MiXCR, one entry per CDR3 protein. The repertoire holds 100,000 to 150,000 distinct CDR3 sequences, 15% to 20% seen once, with less than 4.5% in the top ten. Axillary draining lymph nodes of breast cancer patients supplied the node samples. Germline V gene lookup returns CDR1 ENHRY and CDR2 SYGVKD. This CDR3 is built from 11 residues. Between the trimmed V and J ends, which lost 9 bases and 7 bases, there was a span of 9 bases. The sequenced material came from axillary lymph node tissue. The TCR was taken from a female donor with breast cancer. Some clones in this sample may be carry-over from other donors' samples. The chain combines TRBV10-3 with TRBJ2-2; D is tentatively TRBD1 or TRBD2 (5 bases each). This CDR3 reads CAMGDRGELFF. DNA of the CDR3: TGTGCCATGGGGGATCGCGGGGAGCTGTTTTTT.